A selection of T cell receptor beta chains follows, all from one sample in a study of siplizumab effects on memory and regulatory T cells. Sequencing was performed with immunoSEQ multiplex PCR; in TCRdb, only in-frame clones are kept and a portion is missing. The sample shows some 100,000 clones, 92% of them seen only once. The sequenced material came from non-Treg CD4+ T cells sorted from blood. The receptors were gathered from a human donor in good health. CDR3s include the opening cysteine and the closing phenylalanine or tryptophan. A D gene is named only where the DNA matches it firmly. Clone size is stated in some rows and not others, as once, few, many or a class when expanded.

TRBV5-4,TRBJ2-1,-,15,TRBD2,TGTGCCAGCAGGGGGGGACTAGGAAAATACAATGAGCAGTTCTTC,CASRGGLGKYNEQFF
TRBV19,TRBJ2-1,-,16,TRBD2,TGTGCCAGTAGTATAGTTGGTAGCGGGGGCCGAAATGAGCAGTTCTTC,CASSIVGSGGRNEQFF
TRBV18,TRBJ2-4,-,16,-,TGTGCCAGCTCGCCCACGCCTGGGGGAGCCAAAAACATTCAGTACTTC,CASSPTPGGAKNIQYF
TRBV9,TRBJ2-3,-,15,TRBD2,TGTGCCAGCAGCGTAGTGGGACTAGCGGCAGATACGCAGTATTTT,CASSVVGLAADTQYF
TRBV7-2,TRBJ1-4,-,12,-,TGTGCCAGCAGCTTAATGGGAGAAAAACTGTTTTTT,CASSLMGEKLFF
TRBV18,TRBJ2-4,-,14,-,TGTGCCAGCTCCCCTTCCCAGAGCAAAAACATTCAGTACTTC,CASSPSQSKNIQYF
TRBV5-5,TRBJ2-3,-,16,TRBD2,TGTGCCAGCAGCTTGGCTGCGGGAGCGCGCACAGATACGCAGTATTTT,CASSLAAGARTDTQYF
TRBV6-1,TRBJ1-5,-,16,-,TGTGCCAGCAGTGAAGCGCCGGGACACAGCAATCAGCCCCAGCATTTT,CASSEAPGHSNQPQHF
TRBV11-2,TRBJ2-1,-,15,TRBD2,TGTGCCAGCAGCTTAGGTGCTAGCGGGGACAATGAGCAGTTCTTC,CASSLGASGDNEQFF
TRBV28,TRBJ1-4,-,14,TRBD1,TGTGCCAGCAGCTCAGGGGGCAGGGGTGAAAAACTGTTTTTT,CASSSGGRGEKLFF
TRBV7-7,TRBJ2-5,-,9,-,TGTGCGATCGGGGAGACCCAGTACTTC,CAIGETQYF
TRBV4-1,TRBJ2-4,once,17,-,TGCGCCAGCAGCCAAGCTATGAGTAATCTAGCCAAAAACATTCAGTACTTC,CASSQAMSNLAKNIQYF
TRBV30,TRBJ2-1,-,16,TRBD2,TGTGCCTGGAGTGTAGGGACTAGCGGGAGGGCCGATCCGCAGTTCTTC,CAWSVGTSGRADPQFF
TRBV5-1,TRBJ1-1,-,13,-,TGCGCCAGCAGCCTTGGGAGGGACACTGAAGCTTTCTTT,CASSLGRDTEAFF
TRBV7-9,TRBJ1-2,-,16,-,TGTGCCAGCAGCTTAGTGGCGGGGTTTTTTAACTATGGCTACACCTTC,CASSLVAGFFNYGYTF